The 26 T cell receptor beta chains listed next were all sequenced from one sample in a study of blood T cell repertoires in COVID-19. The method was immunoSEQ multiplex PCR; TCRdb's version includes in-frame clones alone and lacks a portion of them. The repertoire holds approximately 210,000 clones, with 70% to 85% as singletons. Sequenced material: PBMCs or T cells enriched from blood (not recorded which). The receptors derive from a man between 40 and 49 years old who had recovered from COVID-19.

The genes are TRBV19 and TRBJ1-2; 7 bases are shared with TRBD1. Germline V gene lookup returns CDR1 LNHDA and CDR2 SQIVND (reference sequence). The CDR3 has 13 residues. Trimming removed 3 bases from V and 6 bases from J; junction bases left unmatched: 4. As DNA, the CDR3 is TGTGCCAGTAGTATTCGAGGGGGCGATGGCTACACCTTC. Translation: CASSIRGGDGYTF.

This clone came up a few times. CDR3 residues: CSVQNYYNEQFF. The DNA for the CDR3 is TGCAGCGTCCAAAACTACTACAATGAGCAGTTCTTC. The chain couples TRBV29-1 to TRBJ2-1, with D unresolved. In germline, CDR1 is SQVTM, CDR2 ANQGSEA. The CDR3 runs 12 residues. V was shortened by 6 bases and J by 3 bases, with 9 bases between the two germline ends.

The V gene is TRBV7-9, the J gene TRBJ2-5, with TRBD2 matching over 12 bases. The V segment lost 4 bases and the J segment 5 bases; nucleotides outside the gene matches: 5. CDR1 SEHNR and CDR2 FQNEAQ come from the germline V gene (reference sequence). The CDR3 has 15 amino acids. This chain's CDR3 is CASSSTSGRIETQYF. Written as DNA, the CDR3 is TGTGCCAGCAGCTCCACTAGCGGGAGGATTGAGACCCAGTACTTC.

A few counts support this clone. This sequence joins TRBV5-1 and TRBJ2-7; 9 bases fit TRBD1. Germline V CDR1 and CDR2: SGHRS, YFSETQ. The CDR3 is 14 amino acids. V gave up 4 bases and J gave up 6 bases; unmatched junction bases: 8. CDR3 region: CASSPRDREGEQYF. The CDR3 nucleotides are TGCGCCAGCAGCCCCCGGGACAGGGAGGGCGAGCAGTACTTC.

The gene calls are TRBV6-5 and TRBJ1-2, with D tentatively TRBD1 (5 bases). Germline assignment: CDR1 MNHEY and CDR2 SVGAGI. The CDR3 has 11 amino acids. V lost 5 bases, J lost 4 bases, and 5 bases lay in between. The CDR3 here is CASSQGYGYTF. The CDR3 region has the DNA TGTGCCAGCAGTCAGGGCTATGGCTACACCTTC.

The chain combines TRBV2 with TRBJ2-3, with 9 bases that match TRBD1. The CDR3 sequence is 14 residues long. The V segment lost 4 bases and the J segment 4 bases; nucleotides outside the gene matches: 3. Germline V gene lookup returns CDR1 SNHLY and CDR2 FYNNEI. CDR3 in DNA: TGTGCCAGCAGTGCGGGACAGGGATCAGATACGCAGTATTTT. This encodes CASSAGQGSDTQYF.

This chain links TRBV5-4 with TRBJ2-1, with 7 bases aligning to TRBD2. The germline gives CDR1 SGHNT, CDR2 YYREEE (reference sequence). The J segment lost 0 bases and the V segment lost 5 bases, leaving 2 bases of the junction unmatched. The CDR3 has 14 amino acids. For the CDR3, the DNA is TGTGCCAGCAGTGCTAGCGGCTCCTACAATGAGCAGTTCTTC. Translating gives CASSASGSYNEQFF.

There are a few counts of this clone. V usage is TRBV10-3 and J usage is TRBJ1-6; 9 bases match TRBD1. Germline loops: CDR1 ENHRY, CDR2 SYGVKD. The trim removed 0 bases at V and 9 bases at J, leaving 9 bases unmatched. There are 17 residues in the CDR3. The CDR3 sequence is CAISESYGQGLVSPLHF. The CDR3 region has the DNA TGTGCCATCAGTGAGTCATATGGACAGGGGTTGGTTTCACCCCTCCACTTT.

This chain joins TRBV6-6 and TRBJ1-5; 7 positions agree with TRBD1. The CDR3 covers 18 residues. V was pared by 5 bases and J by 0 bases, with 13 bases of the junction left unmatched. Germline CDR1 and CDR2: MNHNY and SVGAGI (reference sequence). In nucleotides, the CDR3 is TGTGCCAGCAGTCGGGACAGATCGACCCTTTATAGCAATCAGCCCCAGCATTTT. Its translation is CASSRDRSTLYSNQPQHF.

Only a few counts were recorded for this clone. The CDR3 loop is CSVSHAGQGKSGNTIYF. The DNA for the CDR3 is TGCAGCGTTTCCCACGCCGGACAGGGAAAGAGTGGAAACACCATATATTTT. The chain employs TRBV29-1 and TRBJ1-3, with 8 bases that match TRBD1. J was trimmed by 3 bases and V by 5 bases; bases with no gene match: 15. The germline V gene encodes CDR1 SQVTM and CDR2 ANQGSEA. The CDR3 is made up of 17 amino acids.

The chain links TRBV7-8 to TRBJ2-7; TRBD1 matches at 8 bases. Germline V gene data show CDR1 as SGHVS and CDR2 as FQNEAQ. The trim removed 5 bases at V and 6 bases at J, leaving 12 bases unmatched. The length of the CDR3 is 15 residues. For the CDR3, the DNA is TGTGCCAGCAGCCCGGCCCTCCAGGGGGCTGGCGAGCAGTACTTC. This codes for CASSPALQGAGEQYF.

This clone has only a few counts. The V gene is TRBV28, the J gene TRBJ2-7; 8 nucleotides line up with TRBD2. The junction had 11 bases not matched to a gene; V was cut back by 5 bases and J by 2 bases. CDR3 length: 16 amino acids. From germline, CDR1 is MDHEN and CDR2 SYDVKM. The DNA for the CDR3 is TGTGCCAGCAGTCCCCGAGGGGCGCGGGGGGCCTACGAGCAGTACTTC. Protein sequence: CASSPRGARGAYEQYF.

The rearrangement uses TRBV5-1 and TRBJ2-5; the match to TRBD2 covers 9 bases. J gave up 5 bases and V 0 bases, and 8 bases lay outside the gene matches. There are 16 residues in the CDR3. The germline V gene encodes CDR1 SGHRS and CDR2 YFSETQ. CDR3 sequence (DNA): TGCGCCAGCAGCTTGGGGGCTAGCGGGGCTGGGGAGACCCAGTACTTC. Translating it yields CASSLGASGAGETQYF. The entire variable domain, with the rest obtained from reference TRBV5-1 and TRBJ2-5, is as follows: KAGVTQTPRYLIKTRGQQVTLSCSPISGHRSVSWYQQTPGQGLQFLFEYFSETQRNKGNFPGRFSGRQFSNSRSEMNVSTLELGDSALYLCASSLGASGAGETQYFGPGTRLLVL.

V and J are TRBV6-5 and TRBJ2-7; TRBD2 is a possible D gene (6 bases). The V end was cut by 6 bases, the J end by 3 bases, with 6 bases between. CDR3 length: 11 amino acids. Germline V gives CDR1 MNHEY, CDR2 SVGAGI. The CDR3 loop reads CASREGYEQYF. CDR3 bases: TGTGCCAGCAGGGAGGGCTACGAGCAGTACTTC.

In nucleotides, the CDR3 is TGTGCCAGCAGTTACTCGGTTGGGGGGGTGGAAAACATTCAGTACTTC. It translates to CASSYSVGGVENIQYF. The rearrangement joins TRBV6-5 to TRBJ2-4; 7 bases are shared with TRBD2. Germline trimming cut 0 bases from V and 5 bases from J; bases unmatched to any gene: 7. Germline V CDR1 and CDR2: MNHEY, SVGAGI. The CDR3 runs to 16 residues.

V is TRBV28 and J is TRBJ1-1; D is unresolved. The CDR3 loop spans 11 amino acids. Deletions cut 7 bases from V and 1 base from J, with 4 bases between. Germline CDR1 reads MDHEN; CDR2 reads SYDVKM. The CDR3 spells CASKRNTEAFF. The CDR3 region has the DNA TGTGCCAGCAAGAGGAACACTGAAGCTTTCTTT. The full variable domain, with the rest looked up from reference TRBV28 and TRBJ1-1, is DVKVTQSSRYLVKRTGEKVFLECVQDMDHENMFWYRQDPGLGLRLIYFSYDVKMKEKGDIPEGYSVSREKKERFSLILESASTNQTSMYLCASKRNTEAFFGQGTRLTVV.

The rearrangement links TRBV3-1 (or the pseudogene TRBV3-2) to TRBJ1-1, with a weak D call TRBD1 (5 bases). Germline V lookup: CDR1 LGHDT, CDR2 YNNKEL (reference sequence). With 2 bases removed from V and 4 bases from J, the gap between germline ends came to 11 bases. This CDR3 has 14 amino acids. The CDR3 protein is CASSQQGWGTEAFF. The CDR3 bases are TGTGCCAGCAGCCAACAGGGATGGGGCACTGAAGCTTTCTTT.

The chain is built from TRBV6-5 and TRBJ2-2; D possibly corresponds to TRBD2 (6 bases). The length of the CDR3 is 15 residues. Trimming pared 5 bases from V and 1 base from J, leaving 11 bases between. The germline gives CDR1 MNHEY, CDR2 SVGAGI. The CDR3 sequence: CASSRGVQNTGELFF. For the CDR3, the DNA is TGTGCCAGCAGTCGCGGGGTACAGAACACCGGGGAGCTGTTTTTT.

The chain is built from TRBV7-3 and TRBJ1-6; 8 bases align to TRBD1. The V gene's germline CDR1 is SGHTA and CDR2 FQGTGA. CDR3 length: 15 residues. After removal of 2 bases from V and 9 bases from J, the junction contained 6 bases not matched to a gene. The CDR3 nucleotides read TGTGCCAGCAGCTTATTAGGGACAGGTCGTTCACCCCTCCACTTT. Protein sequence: CASSLLGTGRSPLHF.

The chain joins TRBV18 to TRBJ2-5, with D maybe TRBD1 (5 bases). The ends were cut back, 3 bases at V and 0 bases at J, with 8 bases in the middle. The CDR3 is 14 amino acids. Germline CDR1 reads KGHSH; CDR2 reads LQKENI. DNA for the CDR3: TGTGCCAGCTCACCGGGGCAGTACCAAGAGACCCAGTACTTC. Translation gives CASSPGQYQETQYF.

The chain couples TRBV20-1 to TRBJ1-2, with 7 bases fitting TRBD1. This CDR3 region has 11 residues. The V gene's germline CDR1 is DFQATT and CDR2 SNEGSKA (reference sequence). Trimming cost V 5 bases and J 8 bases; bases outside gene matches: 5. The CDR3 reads CSADRAGGYTF. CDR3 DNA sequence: TGCAGTGCTGACAGGGCCGGGGGCTACACCTTC.

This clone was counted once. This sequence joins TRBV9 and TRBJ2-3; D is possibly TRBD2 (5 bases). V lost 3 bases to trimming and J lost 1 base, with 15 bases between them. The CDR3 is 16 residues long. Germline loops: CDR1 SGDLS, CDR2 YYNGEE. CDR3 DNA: TGTGCCAGCAGCGACGTAGTAGCGCCGGGCACAGATACGCAGTATTTT. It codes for CASSDVVAPGTDTQYF.

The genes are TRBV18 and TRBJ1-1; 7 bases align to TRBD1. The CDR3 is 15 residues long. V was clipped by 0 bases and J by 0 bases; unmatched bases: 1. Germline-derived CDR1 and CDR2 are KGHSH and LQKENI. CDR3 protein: CASSPPTGLNTEAFF. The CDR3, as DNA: TGTGCCAGCTCACCACCGACAGGGCTGAACACTGAAGCTTTCTTT.

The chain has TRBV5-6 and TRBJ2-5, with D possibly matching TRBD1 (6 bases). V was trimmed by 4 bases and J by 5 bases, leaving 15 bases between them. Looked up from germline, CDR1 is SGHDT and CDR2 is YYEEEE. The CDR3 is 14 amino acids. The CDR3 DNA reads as TGTGCCAGCAGCAGGGACACACTTCAGGAGACCCAGTACTTC. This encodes CASSRDTLQETQYF.

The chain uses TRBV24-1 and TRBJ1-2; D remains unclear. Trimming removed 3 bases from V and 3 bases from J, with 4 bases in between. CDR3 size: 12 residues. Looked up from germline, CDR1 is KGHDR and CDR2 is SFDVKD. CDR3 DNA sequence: TGTGCCACCAGTGATCAGGACTATGGCTACACCTTC. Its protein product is CATSDQDYGYTF.

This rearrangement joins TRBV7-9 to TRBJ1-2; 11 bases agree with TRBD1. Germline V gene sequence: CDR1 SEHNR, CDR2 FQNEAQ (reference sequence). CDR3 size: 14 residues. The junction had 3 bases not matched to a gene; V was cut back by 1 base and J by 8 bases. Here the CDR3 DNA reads TGTGCCAGCAGCTTAGGGACAGGGGGCTTCGGCTACACCTTC. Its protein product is CASSLGTGGFGYTF.